This entry lists 11 T cell receptor beta chains sequenced from one sample in a study of blood T cell repertoires in COVID-19. Some clones are missing from TCRdb's copy, which holds only in-frame ones; the method was immunoSEQ multiplex PCR. The sample records a few hundred thousand clones, about 88% being singletons. The material sequenced was PBMCs or T cells enriched from blood (not recorded which). The receptors were sampled from a woman in her 30s who had recovered from COVID-19.

The chain carries TRBV5-1 and TRBJ1-1, with D unresolved. This CDR3 has 14 amino acids. Germline assignment: CDR1 SGHRS and CDR2 YFSETQ. The V end was cut by 5 bases, the J end by 5 bases, with 16 bases between. The CDR3 DNA reads as TGCGCCAGCAGTTCGGGTGTTGACTTGACTGAAGCTTTCTTT. This translates into CASSSGVDLTEAFF.

V and J are TRBV30 and TRBJ1-1, with a possible D match to TRBD1 (5 bases). There are 12 residues in the CDR3. CDR1 and CDR2 from the germline V gene are GTSNPN and SVGIG (reference sequence). The V gene lost 3 bases and the J gene lost 12 bases, with 17 bases spanning the gap. CDR3 nucleotides: TGTGCCTGGAGCCCCCGGTGGACACAGACTTTCTTT. Encoded protein: CAWSPRWTQTFF.

This clone has just a few counts. The rearrangement joins TRBV11-2 to TRBJ1-3; D not certain. Deletions cut 0 bases from V and 0 bases from J, with 6 bases between. Germline loops: CDR1 SGHAT, CDR2 FQNNGV. The CDR3 spans 15 residues. CDR3 protein: CASSLDVDSGNTIYF. Here the CDR3 DNA reads TGTGCCAGCAGCTTAGACGTAGACTCTGGAAACACCATATATTTT.

The chain uses TRBV4-1 and TRBJ2-1; D is unresolved. The CDR3 has 16 amino acids. Germline V lookup: CDR1 MGHRA, CDR2 YSYEKL. Trimming shortened V by 1 base and J by 10 bases, and 20 bases separated the two germline ends. The CDR3 is CASSQVAATRLGEQFF. The CDR3 DNA follows: TGCGCCAGCAGCCAAGTCGCAGCGACTCGACTTGGAGAGCAGTTCTTC.

The chain has TRBV19 and TRBJ2-1; the D gene is possibly TRBD1 (6 bases). This CDR3 has 13 amino acids. The germline V gene has CDR1 LNHDA and CDR2 SQIVND (reference sequence). Trimming stripped 6 bases from V and 3 bases from J, with 9 bases between. CDR3 sequence: CASREQGYNEQFF. The CDR3 nucleotides read TGTGCCAGTAGAGAACAGGGCTACAATGAGCAGTTCTTC.

J is TRBJ1-3 and V is TRBV19, with unresolved D. Trimming removed 3 bases from V and 2 bases from J, with 17 bases in between. Germline CDR1 LNHDA, CDR2 SQIVND (reference sequence). The CDR3 is 17 residues long. CDR3 in amino acids: CASSIAGRADPGNTIYF. The CDR3, as DNA: TGTGCCAGTAGTATCGCGGGTAGGGCAGATCCTGGAAACACCATATATTTT.

The V gene is TRBV19, the J gene TRBJ1-1; TRBD1 agrees at 9 bases. CDR3 length: 15 amino acids. The V gene end was trimmed by 5 bases and the J gene end by 4 bases; junction bases not matched to a gene: 8. Germline V gene data show CDR1 as LNHDA and CDR2 as SQIVND (reference sequence). CDR3 sequence reads: CASSRSGTGLTEAFF. DNA for the CDR3: TGTGCCAGTAGTCGGTCCGGGACAGGGCTCACTGAAGCTTTCTTT.

The rearrangement links TRBV2 to TRBJ1-1, with a tentative D call TRBD1 (6 bases). Germline-derived CDR1 and CDR2 are SNHLY and FYNNEI. Between the trimmed V and J ends, which lost 5 bases and 5 bases, there was a span of 21 bases. The length of the CDR3 is 16 residues. The DNA for the CDR3 is TGTGCCAGCAGTCTATACGGACAGCCCTCGGGTACTGAAGCTTTCTTT. This translates into CASSLYGQPSGTEAFF.

This clone was detected only once. The rearrangement uses TRBV4-1 and TRBJ1-5; D might be TRBD1 (5 bases). Trimming stripped 4 bases from V and 4 bases from J, with 23 bases between. CDR1 MGHRA and CDR2 YSYEKL come from the germline V gene. CDR3 length: 18 amino acids. The CDR3 sequence is CASSPPPGQSKGNQPQHF. In DNA, the CDR3 is TGCGCCAGCAGCCCTCCCCCCGGGCAGTCCAAGGGGAATCAGCCCCAGCATTTT.

The J gene is TRBJ2-3, the V gene TRBV7-2; D remains ambiguous. The germline V and J ends were trimmed by 3 bases and 6 bases, with 13 bases remaining between them. CDR3 length: 14 amino acids. Germline CDR1 reads SGHTA; CDR2 reads FQGNSA. The chain's CDR3 is CASSFSTPADTQYF. In nucleotides, the CDR3 is TGTGCCAGCAGCTTTAGTACTCCAGCGGATACGCAGTATTTT.

The sample holds one count of this clone. This chain connects TRBV7-8 to TRBJ1-6; possibly TRBD1 for D (6 bases). V lost 5 bases and J 7 bases, leaving 15 bases between the germline ends. CDR1 is SGHVS and CDR2 is FQNEAQ in the germline V gene. The CDR3 runs to 15 residues. The CDR3 DNA sequence: TGTGCCAGCAGCGAACGACAGGTGAAGAATTCACCCCTCCACTTT. This sequence encodes CASSERQVKNSPLHF.